The entry below gives a single T cell receptor beta chain sequence along with its context. Its antigen is currently unknown. These data originate in a study of radiotherapy plus CTLA-4 blockade in lung cancer. Whole-study findings and limits: An expansion of tumor-derived TCR clones occurred in blood after radiotherapy plus ipilimumab. The best prediction of response reportedly came from early blood T cell clone dynamics, with interferon-beta.

Repertoires were generated with immunoSEQ multiplex PCR, while TCRdb's copy carries only in-frame clones and drops some. The top ten hold under 4.5% of the sample, which has approximately 89,000 clones, 78% seen once. Focal radiation was given together with CTLA-4 blockade (ipilimumab) to patients with chemo-refractory metastatic non-small-cell lung cancer. This clonotype was sampled from a human donor with non-small cell lung cancer who had a partial response to radiotherapy plus ipilimumab. Some clones in this sample may be carry-over from other donors' samples. The sample was peripheral blood, taken from a patient treated with radiotherapy plus ipilimumab.

The DNA for the CDR3 is TGTGCCAGCAGTTCGCGAGGACAGGATATAGGGCCGAGCAATCAGCCCCAGCATTTT. Translated, it gives CASSSRGQDIGPSNQPQHF. The chain is built from TRBV27 and TRBJ1-5, with 7 bases that match TRBD1. The CDR3 is 19 residues long. Unmatched junction bases numbered 16, after V lost 4 bases and J lost 1 base. The germline CDR1 and CDR2 sequences are MNHEY and SMNVEV (reference sequence).